A selection of T cell receptor beta chains follows, all from one sample in a study of regulatory T cells in long-lasting Graves disease. TCRdb re-called the multiplex PCR reads through MiXCR, storing one row per CDR3 protein. The repertoire holds roughly 320,000 distinct CDR3 sequences, with 16% as singletons. The same data also contributed to another study, on T cells in Graves' hyperthyroidism and ophthalmopathy.

The source material was peripheral blood mononuclear cells (PBMCs), sampled at new diagnosis, from a patient treated with antithyroid drugs. All receptors come from a man aged 35 to 55 with Graves disease. Both conserved end residues are part of each CDR3. Fields, in order: V gene, CDR3 protein.

>TRBV28
CASDNYYGYTF
>TRBV20-1
CSARDYRVDEAFF
>TRBV2
CASSEMPAALTQYF
>TRBV6-5
CASSSQRSSYNSPLHF
>TRBV2
CASSLETGELFF
>TRBV18
CASSPPRADTGELFF
>TRBV12-3/TRBV12-4
CASSTRAGRHQPQHF
>TRBV13
CASSKQLAYSSYNEQFF
>TRBV27
CASSFHRTDTQYF
>TRBV5-4
CASSLWPVQETQYF
>TRBV12-3/TRBV12-4
CASSGTSGAGDTQYF
>TRBV9
CASSVASSRAQGTQYF
>TRBV9
CASSPEGSGGAGQETQYF
>TRBV12-3/TRBV12-4
CASSSTVNTEAFF
>TRBV7-3
CASSSRPIAGDFDNEQFF